This entry is about one T cell receptor beta chain. Its target is not known. This entry comes from a study of T cell repertoires in cytomegalovirus infection. At the level of the study: CMV infection and matching HLA type were both indicated by public TCR beta signatures. Study conclusions and caveats: Dominating the ex vivo response were TCR beta clonotypes that were CMV-specific and HLA-C-restricted. Pooled public TCR beta family frequency picked out CMV carriers with the relevant HLA.

TCRdb passed the reads through MiXCR, listing each CDR3 protein once. This repertoire shows about 260,000 distinct CDR3 sequences, approximately 13% found once; its top ten account for roughly 8.9%. Germline CDR1 SQVTM, CDR2 ANQGSEA. CDR3 size: 12 residues. Sequencing used PBMCs. This TCR was recovered from a human donor in good health (CMV status not recorded). Some clones in this sample may be carry-over from other donors' samples. The chain couples TRBV29-1 to TRBJ1-2; no definite D call. The CDR3: CGSVLAHYGYTF. The CDR3 DNA reads TGCGGTTCAGTATTAGCCCACTATGGCTACACCTTC.